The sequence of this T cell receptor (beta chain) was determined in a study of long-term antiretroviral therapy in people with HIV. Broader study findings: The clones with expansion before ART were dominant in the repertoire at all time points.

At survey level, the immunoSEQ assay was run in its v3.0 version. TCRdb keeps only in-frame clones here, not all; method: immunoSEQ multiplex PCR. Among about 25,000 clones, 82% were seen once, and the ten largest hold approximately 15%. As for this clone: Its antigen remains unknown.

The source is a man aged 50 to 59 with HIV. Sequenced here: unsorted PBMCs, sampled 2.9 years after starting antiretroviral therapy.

In DNA, the CDR3 is TGCGCCAGCAGCCTAGACACCGGTCGTGCCTCCGAAGCTTTCTTT. Its translation is CASSLDTGRASEAFF. The V call is TRBV5-1, the J call TRBJ1-1; no clear D gene. CDR3 length: 15 amino acids. The germline V gene has CDR1 SGHRS and CDR2 YFSETQ. Trimming removed 4 bases at V and 8 bases at J, with 21 bases between. Combining the CDR3 with reference TRBV5-1 and TRBJ1-1 gives the whole variable domain KAGVTQTPRYLIKTRGQQVTLSCSPISGHRSVSWYQQTPGQGLQFLFEYFSETQRNKGNFPGRFSGRQFSNSRSEMNVSTLELGDSALYLCASSLDTGRASEAFFGQGTRLTVV.